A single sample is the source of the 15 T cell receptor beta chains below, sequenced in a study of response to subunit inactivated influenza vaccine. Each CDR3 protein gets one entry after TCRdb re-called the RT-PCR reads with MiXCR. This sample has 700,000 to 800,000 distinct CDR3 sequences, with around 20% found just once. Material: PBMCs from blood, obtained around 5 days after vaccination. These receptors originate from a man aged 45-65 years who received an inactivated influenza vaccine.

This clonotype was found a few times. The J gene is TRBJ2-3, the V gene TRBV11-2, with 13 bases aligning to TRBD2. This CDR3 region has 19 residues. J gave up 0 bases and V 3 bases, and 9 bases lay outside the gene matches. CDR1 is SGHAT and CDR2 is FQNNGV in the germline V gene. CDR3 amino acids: CASSLLTSGRASSTDTQYF. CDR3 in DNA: TGTGCCAGCAGCTTGCTTACTAGCGGGAGGGCATCTAGCACAGATACGCAGTATTTT. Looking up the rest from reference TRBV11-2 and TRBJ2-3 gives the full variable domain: EAGVAQSPRYKIIEKRQSVAFWCNPISGHATLYWYQQILGQGPKLLIQFQNNGVVDDSQLPKDRFSAERLKGVDSTLKIQPAKLEDSAVYLCASSLLTSGRASSTDTQYFGPGTRLTVL.

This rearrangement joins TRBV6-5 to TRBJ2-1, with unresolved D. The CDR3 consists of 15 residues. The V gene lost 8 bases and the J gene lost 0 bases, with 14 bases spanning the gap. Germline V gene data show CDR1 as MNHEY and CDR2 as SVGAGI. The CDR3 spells CASRFWRSSYNEQFF. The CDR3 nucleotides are TGTGCCAGCCGTTTCTGGCGCAGCTCCTACAATGAGCAGTTCTTC.

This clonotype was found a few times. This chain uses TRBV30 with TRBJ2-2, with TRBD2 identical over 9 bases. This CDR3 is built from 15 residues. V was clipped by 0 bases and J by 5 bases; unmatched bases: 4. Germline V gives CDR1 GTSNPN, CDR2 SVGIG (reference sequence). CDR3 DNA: TGTGCCTGGAGTGTGCGGGGGGGTCGAACCGGGGAGCTGTTTTTT. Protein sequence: CAWSVRGGRTGELFF.

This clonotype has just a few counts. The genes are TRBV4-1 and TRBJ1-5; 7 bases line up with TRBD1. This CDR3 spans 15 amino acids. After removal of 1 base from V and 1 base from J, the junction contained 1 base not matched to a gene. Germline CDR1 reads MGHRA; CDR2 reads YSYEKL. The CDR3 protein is CASSQGGQSNQPQHF. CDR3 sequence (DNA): TGCGCCAGCAGCCAAGGGGGACAGAGCAATCAGCCCCAGCATTTT.

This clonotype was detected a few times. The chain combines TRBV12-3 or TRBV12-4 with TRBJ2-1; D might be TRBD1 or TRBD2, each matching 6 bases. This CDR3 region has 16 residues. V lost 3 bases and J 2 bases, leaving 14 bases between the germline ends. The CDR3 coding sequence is TGTGCCAGCAGTTTCCCAGGGGAGCGGGCCTACAATGAGCAGTTCTTC. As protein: CASSFPGERAYNEQFF.

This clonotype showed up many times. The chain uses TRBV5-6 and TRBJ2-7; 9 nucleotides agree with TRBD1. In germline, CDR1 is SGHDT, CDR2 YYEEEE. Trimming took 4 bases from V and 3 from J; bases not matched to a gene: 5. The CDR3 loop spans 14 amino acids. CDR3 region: CASSPWDRDYEQYF. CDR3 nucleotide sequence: TGTGCCAGCAGCCCGTGGGACAGGGACTACGAGCAGTACTTC.

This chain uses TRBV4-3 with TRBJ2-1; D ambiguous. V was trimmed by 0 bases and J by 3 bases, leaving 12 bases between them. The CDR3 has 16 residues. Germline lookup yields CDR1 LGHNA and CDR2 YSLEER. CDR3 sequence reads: CASSQDLGIVYNEQFF. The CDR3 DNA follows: TGCGCCAGCAGCCAAGATCTGGGCATCGTCTACAATGAGCAGTTCTTC.

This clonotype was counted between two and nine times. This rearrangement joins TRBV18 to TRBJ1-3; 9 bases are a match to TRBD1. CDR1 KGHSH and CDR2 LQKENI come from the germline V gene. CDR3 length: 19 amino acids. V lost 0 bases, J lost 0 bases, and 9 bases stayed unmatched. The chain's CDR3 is CASSPPRDRVSSSGNTIYF. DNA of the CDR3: TGTGCCAGCTCACCACCTCGGGACAGGGTCTCTAGCTCTGGAAACACCATATATTTT. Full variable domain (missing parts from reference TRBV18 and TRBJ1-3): NAGVMQNPRHLVRRRGQEARLRCSPMKGHSHVYWYRQLPEEGLKFMVYLQKENIIDESGMPKERFSAEFPKEGPSILRIQQVVRGDSAAYFCASSPPRDRVSSSGNTIYFGEGSWLTVV.

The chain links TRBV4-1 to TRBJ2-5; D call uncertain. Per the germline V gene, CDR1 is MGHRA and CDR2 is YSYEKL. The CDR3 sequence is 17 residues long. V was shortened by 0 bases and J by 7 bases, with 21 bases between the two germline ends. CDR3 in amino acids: CASSQDTRTAPSGTQYF. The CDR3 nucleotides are TGCGCCAGCAGCCAAGATACGCGGACCGCGCCGAGTGGGACCCAGTACTTC.

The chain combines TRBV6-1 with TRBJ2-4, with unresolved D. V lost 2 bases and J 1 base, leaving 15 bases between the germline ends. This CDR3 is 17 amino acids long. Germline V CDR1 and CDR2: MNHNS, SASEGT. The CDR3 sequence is CASSERPGTGAKNIQYF. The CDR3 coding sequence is TGTGCCAGCAGTGAACGGCCCGGCACCGGGGCCAAAAACATTCAGTACTTC.

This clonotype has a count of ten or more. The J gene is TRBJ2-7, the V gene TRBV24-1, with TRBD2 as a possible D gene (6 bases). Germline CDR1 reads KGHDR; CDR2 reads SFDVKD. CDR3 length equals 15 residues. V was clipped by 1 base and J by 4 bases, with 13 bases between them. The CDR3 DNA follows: TGTGCCACCAGTGATTTAGGAGGAGGGGAATACGAGCAGTACTTC. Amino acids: CATSDLGGGEYEQYF.

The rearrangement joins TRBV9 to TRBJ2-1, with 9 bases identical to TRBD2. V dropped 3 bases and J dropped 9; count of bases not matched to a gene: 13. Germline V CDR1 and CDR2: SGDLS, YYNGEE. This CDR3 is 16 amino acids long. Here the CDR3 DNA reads TGTGCCAGCAGCGCGCAGAGCGGGAGGCCCGGCGGTGAGCAGTTCTTC. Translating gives CASSAQSGRPGGEQFF.

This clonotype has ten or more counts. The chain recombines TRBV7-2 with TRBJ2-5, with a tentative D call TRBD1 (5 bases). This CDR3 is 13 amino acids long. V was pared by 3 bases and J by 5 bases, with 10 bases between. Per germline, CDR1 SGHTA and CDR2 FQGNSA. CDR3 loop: CASSFQGAETQYF. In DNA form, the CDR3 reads TGTGCCAGCAGCTTCCAGGGTGCGGAGACCCAGTACTTC.

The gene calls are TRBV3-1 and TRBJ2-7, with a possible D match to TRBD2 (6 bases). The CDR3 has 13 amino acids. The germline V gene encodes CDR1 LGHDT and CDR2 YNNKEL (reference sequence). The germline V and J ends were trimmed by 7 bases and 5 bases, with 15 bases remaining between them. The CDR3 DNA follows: TGTGCCAGCATGGGCGGGAAGAATAACGAGCAGTACTTC. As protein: CASMGGKNNEQYF.

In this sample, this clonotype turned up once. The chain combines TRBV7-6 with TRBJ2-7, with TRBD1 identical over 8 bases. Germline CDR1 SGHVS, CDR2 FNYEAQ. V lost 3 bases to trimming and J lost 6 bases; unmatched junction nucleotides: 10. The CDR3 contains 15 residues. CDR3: CASSFPGQGLFEQYF. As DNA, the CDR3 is TGTGCCAGCAGCTTCCCAGGACAGGGCCTCTTCGAGCAGTACTTC.